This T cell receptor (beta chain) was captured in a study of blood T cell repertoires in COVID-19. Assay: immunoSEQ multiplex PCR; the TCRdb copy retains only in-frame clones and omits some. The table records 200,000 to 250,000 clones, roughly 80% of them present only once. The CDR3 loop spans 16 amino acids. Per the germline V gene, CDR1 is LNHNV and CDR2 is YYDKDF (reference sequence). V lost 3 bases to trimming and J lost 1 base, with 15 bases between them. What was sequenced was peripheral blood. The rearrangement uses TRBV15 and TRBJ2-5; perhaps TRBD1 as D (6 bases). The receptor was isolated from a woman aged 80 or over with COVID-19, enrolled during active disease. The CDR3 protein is CATSRARDTLQETQYF. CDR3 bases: TGTGCCACCAGCAGGGCTCGGGACACACTCCAAGAGACCCAGTACTTC.